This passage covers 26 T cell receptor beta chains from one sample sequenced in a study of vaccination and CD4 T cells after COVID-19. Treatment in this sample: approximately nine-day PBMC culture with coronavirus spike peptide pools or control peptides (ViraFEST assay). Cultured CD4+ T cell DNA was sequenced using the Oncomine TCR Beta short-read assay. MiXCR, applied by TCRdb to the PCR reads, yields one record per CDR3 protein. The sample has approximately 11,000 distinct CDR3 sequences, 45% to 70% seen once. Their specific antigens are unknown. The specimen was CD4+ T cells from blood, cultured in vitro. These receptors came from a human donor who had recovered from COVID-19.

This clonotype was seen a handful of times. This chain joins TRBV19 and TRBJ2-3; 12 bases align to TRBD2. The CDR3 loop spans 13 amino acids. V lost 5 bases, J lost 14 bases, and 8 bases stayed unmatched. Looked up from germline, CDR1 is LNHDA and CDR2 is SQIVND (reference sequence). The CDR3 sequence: CASSGRLAGAWYF. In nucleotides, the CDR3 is TGTGCCAGTAGTGGAAGACTAGCGGGAGCCTGGTATTTT.

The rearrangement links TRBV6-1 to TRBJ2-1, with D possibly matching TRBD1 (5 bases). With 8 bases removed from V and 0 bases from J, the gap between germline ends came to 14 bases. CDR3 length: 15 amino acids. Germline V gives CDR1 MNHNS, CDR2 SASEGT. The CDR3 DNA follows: TGTGCCAGCCAAGGGGCGGCTACCTCCTACAATGAGCAGTTCTTC. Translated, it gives CASQGAATSYNEQFF.

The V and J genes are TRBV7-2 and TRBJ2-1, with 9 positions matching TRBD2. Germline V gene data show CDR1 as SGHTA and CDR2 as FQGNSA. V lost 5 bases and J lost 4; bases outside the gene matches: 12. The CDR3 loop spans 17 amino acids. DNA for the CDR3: TGTGCCAGCAGCGGTCTAGCGGGATCGGCTACGTACAATGAGCAGTTCTTC. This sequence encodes CASSGLAGSATYNEQFF.

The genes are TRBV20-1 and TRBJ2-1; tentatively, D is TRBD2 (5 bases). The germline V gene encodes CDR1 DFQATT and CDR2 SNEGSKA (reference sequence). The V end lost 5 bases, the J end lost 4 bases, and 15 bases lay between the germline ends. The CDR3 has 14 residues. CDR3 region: CSAPGLGGYNEQFF. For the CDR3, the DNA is TGCAGTGCTCCAGGCCTGGGCGGGTACAATGAGCAGTTCTTC.

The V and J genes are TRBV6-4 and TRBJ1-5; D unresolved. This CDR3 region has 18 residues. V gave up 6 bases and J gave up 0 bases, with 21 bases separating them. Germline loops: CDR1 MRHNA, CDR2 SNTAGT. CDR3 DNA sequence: TGTGCCAGCAGCTCCCAATGGGGTCCCCTATATAGCAATCAGCCCCAGCATTTT. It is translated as CASSSQWGPLYSNQPQHF.

The CDR3 loop reads CASITSLARLNQPQHF. The CDR3 DNA sequence: TGTGCCAGCATCACATCACTCGCAAGGCTTAATCAGCCCCAGCATTTT. The genes are TRBV28 and TRBJ1-5; D is uncertain. V lost 7 bases and J lost 4, with 20 bases in between. CDR3 length: 16 residues. Germline V gene lookup returns CDR1 MDHEN and CDR2 SYDVKM.

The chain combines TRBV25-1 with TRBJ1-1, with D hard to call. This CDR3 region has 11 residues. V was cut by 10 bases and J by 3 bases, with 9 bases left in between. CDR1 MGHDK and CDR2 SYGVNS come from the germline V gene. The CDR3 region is CATQRDTEAFF. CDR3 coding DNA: TGTGCCACCCAGAGGGACACTGAAGCTTTCTTT.

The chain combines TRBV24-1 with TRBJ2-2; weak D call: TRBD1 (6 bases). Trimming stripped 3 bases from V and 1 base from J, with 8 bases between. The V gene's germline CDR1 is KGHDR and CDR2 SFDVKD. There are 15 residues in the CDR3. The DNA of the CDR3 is TGTGCCACCAGTGATGGACAGTTGAACACCGGGGAGCTGTTTTTT. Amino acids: CATSDGQLNTGELFF.

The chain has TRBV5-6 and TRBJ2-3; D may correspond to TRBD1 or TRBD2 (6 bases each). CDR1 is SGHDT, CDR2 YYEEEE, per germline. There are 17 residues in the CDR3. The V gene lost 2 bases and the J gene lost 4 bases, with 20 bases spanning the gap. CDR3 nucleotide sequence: TGTGCCAGCAGCTTCGTCATACGGGGGCGCAAGGCAGATACGCAGTATTTT. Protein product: CASSFVIRGRKADTQYF.

The CDR3 loop reads CASSYSGGSSPLHF. Here the CDR3 DNA reads TGTGCCAGCAGTTACTCGGGGGGGTCTTCACCCCTCCACTTT. The V call is TRBV6-5, the J call TRBJ1-6, with D possibly TRBD1 on 5 matching bases. CDR1 is MNHEY, CDR2 SVGAGI, per germline. V lost 0 bases and J lost 9, with 9 bases in between. CDR3 size: 14 residues.

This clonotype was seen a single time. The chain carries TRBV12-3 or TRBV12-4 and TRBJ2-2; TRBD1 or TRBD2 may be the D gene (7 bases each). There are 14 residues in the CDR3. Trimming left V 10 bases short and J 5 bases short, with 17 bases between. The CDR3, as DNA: TGTGCCACACGACAGGGAGGGGGTACCGGGGAGCTGTTTTTT. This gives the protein CATRQGGGTGELFF.

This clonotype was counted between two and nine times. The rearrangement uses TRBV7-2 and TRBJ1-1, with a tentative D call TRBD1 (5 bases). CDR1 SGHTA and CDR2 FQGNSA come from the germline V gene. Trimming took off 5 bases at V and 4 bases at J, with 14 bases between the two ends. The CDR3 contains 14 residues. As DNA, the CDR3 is TGTGCCAGCAGCCCGAGCGGGGGGAGCACTGAAGCTTTCTTT. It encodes CASSPSGGSTEAFF.

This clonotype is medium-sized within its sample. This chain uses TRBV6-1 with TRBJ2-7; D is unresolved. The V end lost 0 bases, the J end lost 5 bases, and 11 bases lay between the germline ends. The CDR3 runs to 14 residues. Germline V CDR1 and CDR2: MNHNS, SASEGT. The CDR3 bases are TGTGCCAGCAGTGAAGCTACTATGCGCAACGAGCAGTACTTC. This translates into CASSEATMRNEQYF.

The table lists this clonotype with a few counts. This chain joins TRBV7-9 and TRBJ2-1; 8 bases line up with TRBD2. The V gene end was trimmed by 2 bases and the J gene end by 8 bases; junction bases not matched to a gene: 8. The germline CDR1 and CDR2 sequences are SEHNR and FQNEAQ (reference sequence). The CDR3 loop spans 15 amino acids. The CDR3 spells CASSLRLAGGHEQFF. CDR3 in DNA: TGTGCCAGCAGCTTACGGCTAGCGGGTGGTCATGAGCAGTTCTTC. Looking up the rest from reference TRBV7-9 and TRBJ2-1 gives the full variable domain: DTGVSQNPRHKITKRGQNVTFRCDPISEHNRLYWYRQTLGQGPEFLTYFQNEAQLEKSRLLSDRFSAERPKGSFSTLEIQRTEQGDSAMYLCASSLRLAGGHEQFFGPGTRLTVL.

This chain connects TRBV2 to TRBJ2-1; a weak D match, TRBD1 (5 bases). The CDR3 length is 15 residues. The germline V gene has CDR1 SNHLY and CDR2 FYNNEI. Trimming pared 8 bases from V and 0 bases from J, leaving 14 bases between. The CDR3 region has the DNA TGTGCCAGCCGACAGAAGGTAGGCTCCTACAATGAGCAGTTCTTC. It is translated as CASRQKVGSYNEQFF.

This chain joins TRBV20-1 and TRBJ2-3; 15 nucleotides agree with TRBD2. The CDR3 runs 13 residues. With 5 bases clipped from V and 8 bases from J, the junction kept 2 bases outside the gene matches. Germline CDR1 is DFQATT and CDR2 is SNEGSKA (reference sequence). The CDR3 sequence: CSAGGLAGGTQYF. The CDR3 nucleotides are TGCAGTGCTGGGGGACTAGCGGGGGGTACGCAGTATTTT.

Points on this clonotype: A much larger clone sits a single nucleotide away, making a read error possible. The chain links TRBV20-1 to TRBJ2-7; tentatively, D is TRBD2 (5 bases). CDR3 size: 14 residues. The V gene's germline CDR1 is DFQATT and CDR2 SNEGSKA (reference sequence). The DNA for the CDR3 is TGCAGTGCTAGAGAAGGAGGTACCTCCCACGAGCAGTACTTC. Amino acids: CSAREGGTSHEQYF.

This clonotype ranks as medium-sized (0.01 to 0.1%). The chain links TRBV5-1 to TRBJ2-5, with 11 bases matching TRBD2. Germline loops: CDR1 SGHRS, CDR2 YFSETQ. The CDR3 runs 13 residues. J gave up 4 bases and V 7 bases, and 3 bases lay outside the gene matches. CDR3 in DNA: TGCGCCAGCCAAACTAGCGGGGGAGAGACCCAGTACTTC. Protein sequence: CASQTSGGETQYF.

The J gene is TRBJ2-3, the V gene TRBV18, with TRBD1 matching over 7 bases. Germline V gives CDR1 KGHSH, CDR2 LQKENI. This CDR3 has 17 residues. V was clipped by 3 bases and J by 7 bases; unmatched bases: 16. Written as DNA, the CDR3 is TGTGCCAGCTCACCCTGGGACAGTCAATTGACGAGCAATACGCAGTATTTT. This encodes CASSPWDSQLTSNTQYF.

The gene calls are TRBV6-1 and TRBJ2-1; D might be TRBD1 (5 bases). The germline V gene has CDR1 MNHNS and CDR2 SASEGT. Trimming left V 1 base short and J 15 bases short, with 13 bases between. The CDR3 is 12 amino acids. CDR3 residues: CASSEGREYLFF. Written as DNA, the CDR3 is TGTGCCAGCAGTGAAGGCAGGGAATACTTGTTCTTC.

CDR3 DNA sequence: TGTGCCATCAGTGAGGATGGACAGTTCGAGCAGTACTTC. Its translation: CAISEDGQFEQYF. The chain recombines TRBV10-3 with TRBJ2-7; D is perhaps TRBD1 (6 bases). The germline gives CDR1 ENHRY, CDR2 SYGVKD. CDR3 length: 13 amino acids. Trimming stripped 2 bases from V and 6 bases from J, with 11 bases between.

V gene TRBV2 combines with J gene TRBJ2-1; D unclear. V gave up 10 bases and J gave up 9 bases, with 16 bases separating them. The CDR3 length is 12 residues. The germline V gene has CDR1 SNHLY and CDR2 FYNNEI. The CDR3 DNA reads TGTGCCATTTCTGGCCAGGCTAGTGAGCAGTTCTTC. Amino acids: CAISGQASEQFF.

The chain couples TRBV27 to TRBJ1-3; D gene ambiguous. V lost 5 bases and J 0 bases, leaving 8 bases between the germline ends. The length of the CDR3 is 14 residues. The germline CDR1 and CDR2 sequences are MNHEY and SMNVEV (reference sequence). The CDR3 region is CASSGRTSGNTIYF. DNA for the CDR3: TGTGCCAGCAGTGGGCGGACCTCTGGAAACACCATATATTTT.

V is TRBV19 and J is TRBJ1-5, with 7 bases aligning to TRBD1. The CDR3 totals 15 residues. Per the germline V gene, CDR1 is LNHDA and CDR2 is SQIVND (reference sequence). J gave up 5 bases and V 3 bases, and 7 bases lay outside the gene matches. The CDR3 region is CASSMEGGVYQPQHF. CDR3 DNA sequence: TGTGCCAGTAGTATGGAAGGGGGCGTCTATCAGCCCCAGCATTTT.

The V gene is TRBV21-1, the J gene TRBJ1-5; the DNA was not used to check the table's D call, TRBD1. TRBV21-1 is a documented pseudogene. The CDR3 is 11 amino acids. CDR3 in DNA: TGTGCCACCACATCTGGGACAGGGGAACATTTT. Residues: CATTSGTGEHF.

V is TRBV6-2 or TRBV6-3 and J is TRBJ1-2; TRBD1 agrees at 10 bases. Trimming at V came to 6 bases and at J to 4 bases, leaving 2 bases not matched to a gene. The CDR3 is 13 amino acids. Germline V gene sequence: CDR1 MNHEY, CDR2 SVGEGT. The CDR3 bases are TGTGCCAGCAGCCGGACAGGGGGCTATGGCTACACCTTC. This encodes CASSRTGGYGYTF.